This T cell receptor beta chain derives from a study of blood T cell repertoires in COVID-19. In the study overall: The United States, Italy and Spain supplied acute and convalescent COVID-19 samples. Nucleic acid was either cDNA or gDNA, and it came from T cells, B-cell-depleted T cells, or PBMCs.

Under the authors' procedure: Estimated nucleated cell counts came from reference gene primer amplification. The table came from immunoSEQ multiplex PCR; TCRdb's copy has only in-frame clones and leaves some out. V and J calls and clone size are those listed in that table; D and trimming were worked out from the DNA. This table holds approximately 80,000 clones, 60% to 80% found once. Germline CDR1 is SGHTA and CDR2 is FQGTGA. With 5 bases clipped from V and 7 bases from J, the junction kept 11 bases outside the gene matches. This CDR3 is built from 16 residues. The rearrangement uses TRBV7-3 and TRBJ2-2; 9 bases line up with TRBD2. This TCR came from an older man with active or convalescent COVID-19. Sequencing used peripheral blood. The CDR3 sequence: CASSPQVAGVGGELFF. In DNA, the CDR3 is TGTGCCAGCAGCCCGCAGGTAGCGGGGGTCGGCGGGGAGCTGTTTTTT.